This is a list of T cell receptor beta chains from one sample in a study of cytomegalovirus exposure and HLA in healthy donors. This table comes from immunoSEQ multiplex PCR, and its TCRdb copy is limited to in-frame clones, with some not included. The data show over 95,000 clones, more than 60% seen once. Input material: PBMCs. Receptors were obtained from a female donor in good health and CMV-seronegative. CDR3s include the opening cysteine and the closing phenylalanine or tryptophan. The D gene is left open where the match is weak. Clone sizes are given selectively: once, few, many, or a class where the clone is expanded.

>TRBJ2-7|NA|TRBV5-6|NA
CASSSLSSYEQYF
TGTGCCAGCAGCTCCTTGTCTTCCTACGAGCAGTACTTC
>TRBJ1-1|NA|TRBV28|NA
CASGTPPGEKAFF
TGTGCCAGCGGCACCCCCCCGGGGGAAAAAGCTTTCTTT
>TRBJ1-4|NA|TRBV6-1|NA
CASSPTRTNEKLFF
TGTGCCAGCAGTCCAACCAGAACTAATGAAAAACTGTTTTTT
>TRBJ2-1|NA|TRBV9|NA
CASSVGGRSSYNEQFF
TGTGCCAGCAGCGTTGGAGGGCGCAGCTCCTACAATGAGCAGTTCTTC
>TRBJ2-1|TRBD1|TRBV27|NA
CASSGDRRDEQFF
TGTGCCAGCTCTGGGGACAGGCGAGATGAGCAGTTCTTC
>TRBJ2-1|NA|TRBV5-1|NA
CASSPGAGGIEQFF
TGCGCCAGCAGCCCAGGGGCCGGCGGAATTGAGCAGTTCTTC
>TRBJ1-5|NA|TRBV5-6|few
CASSLAGLGAQHF
TGTGCCAGCAGCTTGGCCGGTCTCGGGGCCCAGCATTTT
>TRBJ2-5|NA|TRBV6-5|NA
CASSYSAVGTQYF
TGTGCCAGCAGTTACTCGGCGGTAGGGACCCAGTACTTC
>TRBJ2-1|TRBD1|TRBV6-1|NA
CASSQTGVSYNEQFF
TGTGCCAGCAGTCAGACAGGGGTCTCCTACAATGAGCAGTTCTTC
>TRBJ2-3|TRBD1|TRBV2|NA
CASRTGLGTDTQYF
TGTGCCAGCAGGACAGGGCTTGGAACAGATACGCAGTATTTT
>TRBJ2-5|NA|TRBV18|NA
CASSPLQETQYF
TGTGCCAGCTCACCACTCCAGGAGACCCAGTACTTC
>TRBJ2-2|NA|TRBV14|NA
CASSRGLDIRVNTGELFF
TGTGCCAGCAGCCGGGGACTCGATATTCGCGTGAACACCGGGGAGCTGTTTTTT
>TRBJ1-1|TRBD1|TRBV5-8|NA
CASTDRGQGAFF
TGTGCCAGCACCGACAGGGGGCAAGGGGCTTTCTTT
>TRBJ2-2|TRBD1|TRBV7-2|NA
CASRPPGQMNTGELFF
TGTGCCAGCAGACCTCCGGGACAGATGAACACCGGGGAGCTGTTTTTT
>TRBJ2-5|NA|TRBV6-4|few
CASSDPTRGAHGETQYF
TGTGCCAGCAGTGACCCTACACGGGGGGCCCACGGTGAGACCCAGTACTTC
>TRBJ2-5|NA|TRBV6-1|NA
CASSETSSQETQYF
TGTGCCAGCAGTGAAACTAGCAGTCAAGAGACCCAGTACTTC
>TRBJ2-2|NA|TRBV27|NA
CASSLSTGELFF
TGTGCCAGCAGTTTGTCAACCGGGGAGCTGTTTTTT
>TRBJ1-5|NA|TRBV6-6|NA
CASSYPGQPQHF
TGTGCCAGCAGTTACCCCGGTCAGCCCCAGCATTTT
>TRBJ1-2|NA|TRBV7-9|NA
CSSSFVGTNYGYTF
TGTTCCAGCAGCTTTGTAGGGACAAACTATGGCTACACCTTC
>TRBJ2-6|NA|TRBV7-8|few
CASSTNVLTF
TGTGCCAGCAGTACCAACGTCCTGACTTTC
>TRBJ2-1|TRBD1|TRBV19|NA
CASSKDSATGYNEQFF
TGTGCCAGTAGTAAGGACTCCGCGACAGGGTACAATGAGCAGTTCTTC
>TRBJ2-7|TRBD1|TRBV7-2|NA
CASSLDSTGVREQYF
TGTGCCAGCAGCTTAGATTCGACAGGGGTTCGGGAGCAGTACTTC
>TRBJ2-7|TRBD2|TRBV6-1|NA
CASSTGTSGPYEQYF
TGTGCCAGCAGTACCGGGACTAGCGGCCCCTACGAGCAGTACTTC
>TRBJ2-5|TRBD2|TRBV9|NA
CASTRTSGGGETQYF
TGTGCCAGCACCCGGACTAGCGGGGGTGGAGAGACCCAGTACTTC
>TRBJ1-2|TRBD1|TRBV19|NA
CASMRQGDGGYTF
TGTGCCAGTATGAGACAGGGCGATGGTGGCTACACCTTC
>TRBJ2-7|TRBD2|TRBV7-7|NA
CASGIHRDGEQYF
TGTGCTAGCGGGATACACAGGGACGGCGAGCAGTACTTC
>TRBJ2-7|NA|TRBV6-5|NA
CASSTAGQFYEQYF
TGTGCCAGCAGTACTGCGGGACAGTTCTACGAGCAGTACTTC
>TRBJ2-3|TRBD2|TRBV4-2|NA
CASSQEVAGLTDTQYF
TGTGCCAGCAGCCAAGAGGTAGCGGGGCTCACAGATACGCAGTATTTT
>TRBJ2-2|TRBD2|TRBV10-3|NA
CAIRTSGGQGTGELFF
TGTGCCATACGGACTAGCGGGGGTCAGGGCACCGGGGAGCTGTTTTTT